This entry lists 23 T cell receptor beta chains sequenced from one sample in a study of blood T cells in healthy people across ages. Combining a sample-barcoded 5' primer with a J-beta primer mix, a second PCR ran for about 6 to 11 cycles. TCRdb processed the 5' RACE reads anew with MiXCR; each CDR3 protein has one entry. This sample yields over a million distinct CDR3 sequences, of which around 55% are seen a single time; over 5% belongs to the top ten. The sample was blood. Receptor source: a young man in good health.

This clonotype appeared a single time. The V gene is TRBV6-5, the J gene TRBJ2-4, with D perhaps TRBD1 (5 bases). The better agreement between TRBJ2-7 and the DNA end casts doubt on the J call. Germline-derived CDR1 and CDR2 are MNHEY and SVGAGI. This CDR3 has 15 amino acids. The CDR3: CASSYSKDIPYEQYF. The CDR3 bases are TGTGCCAGCAGTTACTCGAAGGACATCCCCTACGAGCAGTACTTC.

V and J are TRBV28 and TRBJ2-1, with D perhaps matching TRBD1 (6 bases). CDR3 length equals 14 residues. Per the germline V gene, CDR1 is MDHEN and CDR2 is SYDVKM. V was cut by 5 bases and J by 7 bases, with 15 bases left in between. The DNA for the CDR3 is TGTGCCAGCAGTATAACAGGGAGAAGGAATGAGCAGTTCTTC. Protein: CASSITGRRNEQFF.

The chain joins TRBV27 to TRBJ2-7, with D tentatively TRBD1 (5 bases). Germline V gene lookup returns CDR1 MNHEY and CDR2 SMNVEV (reference sequence). This CDR3 has 13 residues. Trimming removed 8 bases at V and 2 bases at J, with 13 bases between. The CDR3 is CASGAQGPYEQYF. DNA of the CDR3: TGTGCCAGCGGGGCGCAGGGCCCCTACGAGCAGTACTTC.

The sample holds one count of this clonotype. Compared with germline, one end of the junction differs, possibly owing to a read error. The chain carries TRBV6-5 and TRBJ2-1, with no clear D. Looked up from germline, CDR1 is MNHEY and CDR2 is SVGAGI. The CDR3 is 11 amino acids. The CDR3 sequence is CAGSWNNEQFF. CDR3 nucleotide sequence: TGTGCCGGCAGCTGGAACAATGAGCAGTTCTTC.

The chain couples TRBV6-2 or TRBV6-3 to TRBJ1-5; D not certain. This CDR3 has 13 residues. Per the germline V gene, CDR1 is MNHEY and CDR2 is SVGEGT. The germline V and J ends were trimmed by 3 bases and 7 bases, with 10 bases remaining between them. The CDR3 spells CASSYQVGQPQHF. As DNA, the CDR3 is TGTGCCAGCAGTTATCAAGTAGGGCAGCCCCAGCATTTT.

The chain is built from TRBV7-2 and TRBJ2-7; no clear D. Germline CDR1 reads SGHTA; CDR2 reads FQGNSA. The CDR3 spans 16 residues. V shed 2 bases and J shed 0 bases, with 14 bases lying between them. CDR3 bases: TGTGCCAGCAGCTTATACGGCGGTTCGAGCTCCTACGAGCAGTACTTC. Translation gives CASSLYGGSSSYEQYF.

V usage is TRBV4-2 and J usage is TRBJ2-7, with 8 nucleotides matching TRBD1. The J call may be mistaken, given a closer DNA end match to TRBJ2-4. Germline CDR1 and CDR2: LGHNA and YNFKEQ. This CDR3 has 15 residues. The CDR3: CASSHQTGVEDIQYF. CDR3 nucleotides: TGTGCCAGCAGCCACCAGACAGGGGTGGAAGACATTCAGTACTTC.

The chain has TRBV20-1 and TRBJ2-5; D may be TRBD2 (6 bases). With the DNA end fitting TRBJ2-7 better, the J assignment may be wrong. There are 13 residues in the CDR3. Germline V gene lookup returns CDR1 DFQATT and CDR2 SNEGSKA (reference sequence). CDR3 sequence reads: CSARRGMNYEQYF. DNA of the CDR3: TGCAGTGCTAGACGCGGGATGAACTACGAGCAGTACTTC.

This rearrangement joins TRBV10-3 to TRBJ1-1; 8 bases align to TRBD1. V lost 2 bases and J lost 1; bases outside the gene matches: 3. The CDR3 spans 15 residues. Germline CDR1 ENHRY, CDR2 SYGVKD. CDR3 sequence reads: CAISERTGWNTEAFF. In DNA form, the CDR3 reads TGTGCCATCAGTGAGCGGACAGGGTGGAACACTGAAGCTTTCTTT.

This clonotype appeared a few times. This chain uses TRBV29-1 with TRBJ1-1, with D unclear. This CDR3 is 12 amino acids long. CDR1 and CDR2 (germline): SQVTM, ANQGSEA. Trimming pared 1 base from V and 5 bases from J, leaving 8 bases between. The CDR3 coding sequence is TGCAGCGTTGAAGGGGTTAGAACTGAAGCTTTCTTT. Translation gives CSVEGVRTEAFF.

CDR3 bases: TGCAGTGCTAGTCGCCCCGGGACTAGCAGACCCACCGGGGAGCTGTTTTTT. The encoded protein is CSASRPGTSRPTGELFF. This sequence joins TRBV20-1 and TRBJ2-2; TRBD2 matches at 9 bases. Per germline, CDR1 DFQATT and CDR2 SNEGSKA (reference sequence). V shed 3 bases and J 4 bases; nucleotides not matched to a gene: 12. The CDR3 runs to 17 residues.

This clonotype was found a few times. The rearrangement links TRBV10-2 to TRBJ2-6, with 8 bases that match TRBD1. Germline trimming cut 8 bases from V and 0 bases from J; bases unmatched to any gene: 3. The germline V gene encodes CDR1 WSHSY and CDR2 SAAADI. This CDR3 is built from 15 residues. In DNA, the CDR3 is TGCGCCAGCCGCACAGGGGGCTCTGGGGCCAACGTCCTGACTTTC. The encoded protein is CASRTGGSGANVLTF.

The rearrangement uses TRBV10-3 and TRBJ2-7; 12 bases match TRBD2. Trimming at V came to 8 bases and at J to 3 bases, leaving 2 bases not matched to a gene. CDR1 and CDR2 from the germline V gene are ENHRY and SYGVKD. This CDR3 is built from 13 residues. CDR3 bases: TGTGCCATCGCGACTAGCGGGGGCTACGAGCAGTACTTC. Its translation: CAIATSGGYEQYF.

The chain has TRBV7-2 and TRBJ2-3, with unresolved D. V was shortened by 0 bases and J by 1 base, with 5 bases between the two germline ends. Germline CDR1 reads SGHTA; CDR2 reads FQGNSA. The CDR3 length is 14 residues. Here the CDR3 reads CASSLAARTDTQYF. The CDR3 bases are TGTGCCAGCAGCTTAGCGGCTCGCACAGATACGCAGTATTTT.

The chain recombines TRBV29-1 with TRBJ2-7, with 10 bases lining up with TRBD2. Trimming at V came to 7 bases and at J to 5 bases, leaving 11 bases not matched to a gene. CDR3 size: 14 residues. Germline V gives CDR1 SQVTM, CDR2 ANQGSEA. The CDR3 here is CSDGPTSGTHEQYF. DNA of the CDR3: TGCAGCGATGGACCAACTAGCGGGACCCACGAGCAGTACTTC.

The CDR3 sequence: CASSPTTGVNTEAFF. CDR3 nucleotide sequence: TGTGCCAGCTCCCCTACGACAGGGGTCAACACTGAAGCTTTCTTT. V gene TRBV18 combines with J gene TRBJ1-1; 8 positions agree with TRBD1. Germline CDR1 is KGHSH and CDR2 is LQKENI. The CDR3 extends over 15 amino acids. V dropped 6 bases and J dropped 2; count of bases not matched to a gene: 8.

This clonotype has just one count. This sequence joins TRBV7-8 and TRBJ2-2; 9 bases fit TRBD1. The CDR3 is 17 residues long. Germline values: CDR1 SGHVS, CDR2 FQNEAQ. The V gene end was trimmed by 2 bases and the J gene end by 4 bases; junction bases not matched to a gene: 8. In DNA form, the CDR3 reads TGTGCCAGCAGCTTAAGGACAGGGGAGGGGAGCACCGGGGAGCTGTTTTTT. Translating gives CASSLRTGEGSTGELFF.

V gene TRBV7-2 combines with J gene TRBJ1-6, with TRBD1 as a possible D gene (5 bases). The CDR3 length is 12 residues. Looked up from germline, CDR1 is SGHTA and CDR2 is FQGNSA. V lost 3 bases, J lost 18 bases, and 15 bases lay in between. CDR3 residues: CASSFNTGQPHF. Here the CDR3 DNA reads TGTGCCAGCAGCTTTAATACAGGCCAACCCCACTTT.

This clonotype has just a few counts. The chain links TRBV7-2 to TRBJ2-4; D might be TRBD1 or TRBD2, each matching 5 bases. The CDR3 is 17 residues long. CDR1 is SGHTA, CDR2 FQGNSA, per germline. Trimming took off 5 bases at V and 0 bases at J, with 17 bases between the two ends. CDR3 in DNA: TGTGCCAGCAGCGTACTACCGGGACCTTTAGCCAAAAACATTCAGTACTTC. It encodes CASSVLPGPLAKNIQYF.

The chain joins TRBV4-1 to TRBJ1-3, with D perhaps matching TRBD1 (6 bases). From germline, CDR1 is MGHRA and CDR2 YSYEKL. V was pared by 3 bases and J by 9 bases, with 15 bases between. The CDR3 totals 14 residues. The CDR3 protein is CASSQGTSVSTIYF. The CDR3 DNA sequence: TGCGCCAGCAGCCAGGGGACATCCGTGAGCACCATATATTTT.

The chain links TRBV15 to TRBJ2-7, with D tentatively TRBD2 (6 bases). The CDR3 spans 15 residues. Deletions cut 0 bases from V and 3 bases from J, with 12 bases between. Per the germline V gene, CDR1 is LNHNV and CDR2 is YYDKDF (reference sequence). The CDR3 nucleotides are TGTGCCACCAGCAGAGAAGCGGGCAGGGTCTACGAGCAGTACTTC. It codes for CATSREAGRVYEQYF.

This clonotype was detected only a few times. The V call is TRBV14, the J call TRBJ2-2, with D unclear. This CDR3 spans 16 amino acids. Trimming took off 0 bases at V and 6 bases at J, with 14 bases between the two ends. From germline, CDR1 is SGHDN and CDR2 FVKESK. The DNA of the CDR3 is TGTGCCAGCAGCCAAGATCTTTCGGGCAGACCCGGGGAGCTGTTTTTT. It translates to CASSQDLSGRPGELFF.

The chain links TRBV7-2 to TRBJ2-1; 9 nucleotides line up with TRBD1. The CDR3 has 15 amino acids. CDR1 is SGHTA, CDR2 FQGNSA, per germline. With V trimmed by 5 bases and J by 7 bases, 9 bases remained unmatched. The CDR3 DNA follows: TGTGCCAGCAGCCTGGGACAGGGTGTTGGTAATGAGCAGTTCTTC. Its protein product is CASSLGQGVGNEQFF.